The T cell receptor (beta chain) under discussion was sequenced for a study of identical twins. The study's findings and limits: Twin sharing of out-of-frame TCR alpha was underestimated by models in monozygotic pairs. For out-of-frame alpha sequences shared by twins, low generation probability was in excess.

Unique molecular identifiers were present on the cDNA, and a universal primer site came from template switching. TCRdb passed the 5' RACE reads through MiXCR, listing each CDR3 protein once. The sample carries 1.5 million to 2 million distinct CDR3 sequences, 25% to 35% recorded once. Trimming left V 6 bases short and J 6 bases short, with 22 bases between. Germline V gene data show CDR1 as DFQATT and CDR2 as SNEGSKA (reference sequence). The CDR3 spans 15 residues. Regarding this clonotype: Antigen specificity is unknown.

The donor group consisted entirely of healthy Caucasians. This receptor was identified in a newborn girl in good health. The specimen was cord blood. The V and J genes are TRBV20-1 and TRBJ2-3; D not resolved. CDR3 in DNA: TGCAGTGCCGCCGCAGAACCGGCGAGGTCTGATACGCAGTATTTT. It codes for CSAAAEPARSDTQYF.